These 15 T cell receptor beta chains were all obtained from the same sample, sequenced in a study of control samples from healthy donors and cancer patients (dated by TCRdb to 2020 to 2021). The library relied on the immunoSEQ multiplex PCR assay. TCRdb limited this immuneACCESS table to in-frame rearrangements with V and J called. A share of clones is missing; checked studies link under half to unresolved V genes, and the rest is unexplained. Counted in this sample were more than 95,000 clones; 85% to 95% of them appeared once. 8% of the sample is in the top ten clones. The sample consisted of blood. The receptors come from a man aged 18 to 29 in good health.

The chain joins TRBV2 to TRBJ2-1, with TRBD2 as a possible D gene (6 bases). With 2 bases removed from V and 8 bases from J, the gap between germline ends came to 16 bases. Germline V gene data show CDR1 as SNHLY and CDR2 as FYNNEI. The CDR3 length is 15 residues. Here the CDR3 DNA reads TGTGCCAGCAGTGAATGGGGGACTCTGGCCGATGAGCAGTTCTTC. Its protein product is CASSEWGTLADEQFF.

The rearrangement joins TRBV6-1 to TRBJ1-4; D uncertain. V lost 1 base and J 0 bases, leaving 6 bases between the germline ends. The CDR3 length is 15 residues. Per germline, CDR1 MNHNS and CDR2 SASEGT. CDR3 residues: CASSEDRATNEKLFF. The CDR3 DNA reads as TGTGCCAGCAGTGAAGACCGGGCAACTAATGAAAAACTGTTTTTT.

As regards this clone: The junction and the germline gene differ at one end; a read error may be behind it. CDR3 region: CASSQDKSFLLRF. The CDR3 bases are TGTGCCAGCAGCCAAGATAAGTCCTTCCTCCTCCGGTTT. This chain joins TRBV3-1 (or the pseudogene TRBV3-2) and TRBJ1-6; D gene unclear. The CDR3 consists of 13 residues. Germline V gene data show CDR1 as LGHDT and CDR2 as YNNKEL (reference sequence).

J is TRBJ1-2 and V is TRBV4-3, with 7 bases fitting TRBD1. Trimming cost V 0 bases and J 9 bases; bases outside gene matches: 4. The V gene's germline CDR1 is LGHNA and CDR2 YSLEER. The CDR3 extends over 13 amino acids. The CDR3: CASSQDVDRRYTF. CDR3 in DNA: TGCGCCAGCAGCCAAGATGTGGACAGGCGCTACACCTTC.

V gene TRBV28 combines with J gene TRBJ1-2; 11 bases line up with TRBD1. With V trimmed by 6 bases and J by 8 bases, 8 bases remained unmatched. Germline loops: CDR1 MDHEN, CDR2 SYDVKM. This CDR3 has 14 amino acids. This CDR3 reads CASRLQDRGHGYTF. CDR3 nucleotide sequence: TGTGCCAGCAGACTCCAGGACAGGGGGCACGGCTACACCTTC.

V and J are TRBV25-1 and TRBJ2-1, with D possibly matching TRBD2 (7 bases). The V and J ends lost 7 bases and 4 bases respectively, with 17 bases between them. Germline CDR1 is MGHDK and CDR2 is SYGVNS. The CDR3 is made up of 15 amino acids. The CDR3 nucleotides read TGTGCCAGCATTCAAGGGGGGGGCGGTTACAATGAGCAGTTCTTC. Protein product: CASIQGGGGYNEQFF.

The chain combines TRBV6-5 with TRBJ2-5; 10 nucleotides match TRBD1. Trimming took 6 bases from V and 3 from J; bases not matched to a gene: 7. Germline values: CDR1 MNHEY, CDR2 SVGAGI. The CDR3 has 15 residues. CDR3 residues: CASSRLGTGEETQYF. The CDR3 DNA follows: TGTGCCAGCAGCAGACTCGGGACAGGGGAAGAGACCCAGTACTTC.

This clone was seen just once. This sequence joins TRBV27 and TRBJ2-7; D may be TRBD1 (6 bases). This CDR3 is built from 13 residues. Trimming pared 5 bases from V and 2 bases from J, leaving 10 bases between. Germline lookup yields CDR1 MNHEY and CDR2 SMNVEV (reference sequence). CDR3 in amino acids: CASSTGITYEQYF. The CDR3 bases are TGTGCCAGCAGTACAGGGATCACCTACGAGCAGTACTTC.

The chain is built from TRBV21-1 and TRBJ2-7; the D call of TRBD1 is as the table states it, not checked on the DNA. TRBV21-1 is designated a pseudogene. This CDR3 is 14 amino acids long. CDR3 nucleotides: TGTGCCAGCAGCAAAGAGCCAGGCTTCTACGAGCAGTACTTC. Translated: CASSKEPGFYEQYF.

The J gene is TRBJ1-1, the V gene TRBV5-8, with D possibly being TRBD1 (5 bases). The CDR3 is 14 residues long. Germline V gene sequence: CDR1 SGHTS, CDR2 YDEGEE. V gave up 4 bases and J gave up 3 bases, with 13 bases separating them. The CDR3 region is CASSLRDGHTEAFF. In nucleotides, the CDR3 is TGTGCCAGCAGCCTTAGGGACGGTCACACTGAAGCTTTCTTT. The full variable domain, in which reference TRBV5-8 and TRBJ1-1 provide the parts outside the CDR3, is EAGVTQSPTHLIKTRGQQATLRCSPISGHTSVYWYQQALGLGLQFLLWYDEGEERNRGNFPPRFSGRQFPNYSSELNVNALELEDSALYLCASSLRDGHTEAFFGQGTRLTVV.

The V and J genes are TRBV10-3 and TRBJ2-1; D not resolved. V was shortened by 8 bases and J by 6 bases, with 17 bases between the two germline ends. The CDR3 contains 14 residues. Germline-derived CDR1 and CDR2 are ENHRY and SYGVKD. CDR3 DNA: TGTGCCATCGACGACGGAAGTAGCCTCAATGAGCAGTTCTTC. Its protein product is CAIDDGSSLNEQFF.

The V gene is TRBV6-5, the J gene TRBJ2-3; D might be TRBD2 (5 bases). Between the trimmed V and J ends, which lost 4 bases and 1 base, there was a span of 9 bases. The V gene's germline CDR1 is MNHEY and CDR2 SVGAGI. The CDR3 loop spans 14 amino acids. Written as DNA, the CDR3 is TGTGCCAGCAGTTCGACTATTCGCACAGATACGCAGTATTTT. Translating gives CASSSTIRTDTQYF.

This clone was counted once. The sample carries other DNA sequences with the same CDR3. The rearrangement uses TRBV30 and TRBJ1-5; perhaps TRBD1 as D (5 bases). V was pared by 0 bases and J by 2 bases, with 8 bases between. The CDR3 extends over 14 amino acids. In germline, CDR1 is GTSNPN, CDR2 SVGIG (reference sequence). The DNA for the CDR3 is TGTGCCTGGAGTGTTATGGGGGGCAATCAGCCCCAGCATTTT. Protein product: CAWSVMGGNQPQHF.

V and J are TRBV2 and TRBJ1-1; D unresolved. The germline gives CDR1 SNHLY, CDR2 FYNNEI. V dropped 3 bases and J dropped 6 bases, with 8 bases sitting between them. This CDR3 contains 12 residues. CDR3 DNA: TGTGCCAGCAGTGACGAATCCCCTGAAGCTTTCTTT. Translation gives CASSDESPEAFF.

CDR3 nucleotide sequence: TGTGCCAGTTCAGGGATTAACGAGCAGTACTTC. Protein sequence: CASSGINEQYF. The V call is TRBV6-5, the J call TRBJ2-7; TRBD1 might be the D (5 bases). With 9 bases removed from V and 5 bases from J, the gap between germline ends came to 11 bases. The V gene's germline CDR1 is MNHEY and CDR2 SVGAGI. This CDR3 has 11 amino acids.